This T cell receptor (beta chain) was sequenced for a study of blood T cells in healthy people across ages. A J-beta primer mix and a sample-barcoded 5' primer were used in a second PCR of about 7 to 12 cycles. Using its own MiXCR run on the 5' RACE reads, TCRdb lists one record per CDR3 protein. Of under 2,000,000 distinct CDR3 sequences listed, roughly 50% are singletons. Trimming pared 7 bases from V and 2 bases from J, leaving 16 bases between. The germline V gene encodes CDR1 SQVTM and CDR2 ANQGSEA. The CDR3 runs 14 residues. The chain has TRBV29-1 and TRBJ2-3; TRBD1 might be the D (5 bases). The sequence was collected from a middle-aged woman in good health. Sequenced material: blood. CDR3 region: CSARDRQTTDTQYF. The CDR3 coding sequence is TGCAGCGCTAGAGATAGACAGACCACAGATACGCAGTATTTT.